This TCR beta chain emerged from a study of shared clonotypes between healthy human individuals. Profiled with immunoSEQ multiplex PCR; TCRdb holds only in-frame clones, not every one. This sample has more than 2,000,000 clones, with around nine tenths found just once. V was cut by 4 bases and J by 5 bases, with 15 bases left in between. In germline, CDR1 is SGHRS, CDR2 YFSETQ. This CDR3 has 15 residues. The material sequenced was naive CD4+ T cells sorted from blood. Described subset: CD45RA+ positively selected. This TCR was sampled from a man younger than 30 in good health. The V call is TRBV5-1, the J call TRBJ2-2; D possibly matches TRBD1 or TRBD2 (5 bases each). CDR3 sequence reads: CASSDQGDGTGELFF. The CDR3, as DNA: TGCGCCAGCAGCGATCAGGGAGATGGGACCGGGGAGCTGTTTTTT.